This TCR beta chain was sequenced in a study of T cells in localized non-small cell lung cancer. Overall study findings and caveats: The study detected a median approximately 57 of the top 100 tumor clones in adjacent lung.

Germline loops: CDR1 SGHTA, CDR2 FQGNSA. The CDR3 runs to 13 residues. With 4 bases removed from V and 0 bases from J, the gap between germline ends came to 6 bases. In regard to this clone: Its target is unknown.

The protocol was immunoSEQ multiplex PCR, while the TCRdb copy is restricted to in-frame clones and leaves out a portion. The sample records about 26,000 clones, approximately 84% being singletons. The sample was peripheral blood, taken before any cancer treatment. The V and J genes are TRBV7-2 and TRBJ1-2; D uncertain. The sequence was obtained from a man aged 40-75 years with stage III squamous cell lung carcinoma. CDR3 nucleotide sequence: TGTGCCAGCAGCTCTGGACCTAACTATGGCTACACCTTC. Residues: CASSSGPNYGYTF.